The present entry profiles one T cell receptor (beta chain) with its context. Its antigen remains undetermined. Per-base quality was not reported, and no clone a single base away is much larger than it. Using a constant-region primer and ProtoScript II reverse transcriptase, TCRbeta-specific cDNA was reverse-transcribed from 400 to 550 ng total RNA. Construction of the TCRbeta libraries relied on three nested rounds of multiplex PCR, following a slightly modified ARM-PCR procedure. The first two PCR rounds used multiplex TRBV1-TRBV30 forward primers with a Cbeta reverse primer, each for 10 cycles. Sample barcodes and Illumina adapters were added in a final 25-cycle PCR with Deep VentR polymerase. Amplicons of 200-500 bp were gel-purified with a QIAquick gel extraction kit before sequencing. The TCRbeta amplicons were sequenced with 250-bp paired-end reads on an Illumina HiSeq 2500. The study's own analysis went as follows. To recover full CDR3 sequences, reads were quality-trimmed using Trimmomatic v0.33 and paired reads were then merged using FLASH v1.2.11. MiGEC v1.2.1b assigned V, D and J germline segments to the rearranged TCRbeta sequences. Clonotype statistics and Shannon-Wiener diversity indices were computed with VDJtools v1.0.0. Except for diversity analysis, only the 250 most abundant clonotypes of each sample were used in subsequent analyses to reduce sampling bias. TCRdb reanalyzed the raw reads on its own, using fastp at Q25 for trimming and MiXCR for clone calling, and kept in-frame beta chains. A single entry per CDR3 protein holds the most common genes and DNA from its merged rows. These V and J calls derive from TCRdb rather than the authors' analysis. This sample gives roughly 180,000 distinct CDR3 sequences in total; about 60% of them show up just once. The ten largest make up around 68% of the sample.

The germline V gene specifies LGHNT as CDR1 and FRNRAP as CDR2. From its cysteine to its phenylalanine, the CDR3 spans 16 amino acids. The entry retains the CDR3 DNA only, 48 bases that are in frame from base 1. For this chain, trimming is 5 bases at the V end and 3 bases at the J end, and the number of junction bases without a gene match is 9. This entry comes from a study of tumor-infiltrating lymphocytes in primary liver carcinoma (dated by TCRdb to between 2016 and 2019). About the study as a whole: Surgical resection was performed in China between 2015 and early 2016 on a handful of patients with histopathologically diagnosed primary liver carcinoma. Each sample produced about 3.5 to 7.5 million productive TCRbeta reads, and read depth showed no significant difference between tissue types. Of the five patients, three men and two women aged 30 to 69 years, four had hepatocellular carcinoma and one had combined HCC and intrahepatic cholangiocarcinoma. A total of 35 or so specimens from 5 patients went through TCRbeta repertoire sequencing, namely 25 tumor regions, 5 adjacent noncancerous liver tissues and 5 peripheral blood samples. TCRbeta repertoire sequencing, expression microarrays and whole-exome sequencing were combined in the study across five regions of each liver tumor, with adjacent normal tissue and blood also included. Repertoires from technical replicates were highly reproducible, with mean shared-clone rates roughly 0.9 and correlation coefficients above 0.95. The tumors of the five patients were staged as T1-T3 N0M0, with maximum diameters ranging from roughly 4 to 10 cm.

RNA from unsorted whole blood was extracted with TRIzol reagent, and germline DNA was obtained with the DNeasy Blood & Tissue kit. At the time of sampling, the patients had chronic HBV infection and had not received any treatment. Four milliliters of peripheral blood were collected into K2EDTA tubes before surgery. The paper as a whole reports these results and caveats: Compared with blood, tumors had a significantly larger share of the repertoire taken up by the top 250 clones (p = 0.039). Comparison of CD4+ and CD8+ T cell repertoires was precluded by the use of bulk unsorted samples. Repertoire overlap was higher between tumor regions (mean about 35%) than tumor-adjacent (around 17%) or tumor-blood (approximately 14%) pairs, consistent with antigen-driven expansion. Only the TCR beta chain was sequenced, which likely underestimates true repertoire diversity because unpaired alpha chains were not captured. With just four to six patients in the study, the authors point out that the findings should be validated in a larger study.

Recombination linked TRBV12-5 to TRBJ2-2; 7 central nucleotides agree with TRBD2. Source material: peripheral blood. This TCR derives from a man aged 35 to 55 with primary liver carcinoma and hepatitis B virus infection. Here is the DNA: TGTGCTAGTGGTCAAACACTGGGGAGGGACACCGGGGAGCTGTTTTTT. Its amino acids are CASGQTLGRDTGELFF.